This T cell receptor beta chain was recovered during a study of T cells after yellow fever vaccination. The CDR3 is made up of 15 amino acids. CDR1 is MNHEY, CDR2 SVGAGI, per germline. Trimming left V 1 base short and J 6 bases short, with 14 bases between. Points from the study as a whole: Abundant clonotypes (contaminants from the bulk population) could be present in FACS-sorted repertoires. It was a small share of clonotypes that appeared in both CD4 and CD8 compartments. Boosting was followed by the reappearance of most primary-vaccination clones (approximately 95% CD4, more than 70% CD8).

This clonotype was observed at least ten times. The target antigen is unknown. The study made its TCR cDNA through 5'RACE template switching. That step introduced a universal primer site along with UMIs. A single record per CDR3 protein comes from TCRdb applying MiXCR to the 5' RACE reads. The table includes roughly 340,000 distinct CDR3 sequences, 8.5% to 9% detected once. The chain couples TRBV6-5 to TRBJ2-3; D is possibly TRBD1 (5 bases). The source material was PBMCs, sampled on the day of the first yellow fever vaccination. The clonotype was recovered from a man younger than 30 who received the YFV17D yellow fever vaccine. Written as DNA, the CDR3 is TGTGCCAGCAGTTACTTAGGGGCCACCCAGGATACGCAGTATTTT. Translating gives CASSYLGATQDTQYF.